This TCR beta chain was sequenced during a study of identical twins. Each CDR3 protein is one row after TCRdb ran MiXCR on the 5' RACE reads. The profile shows nearly 250,000 distinct CDR3 sequences, approximately 7% of them singletons. Study-wide results and limits: Cord blood beta clonotypes present at high abundance carried fewer insertions; no such pattern appeared in memory repertoires.

The CDR3 has 20 residues. Trimming removed 5 bases from V and 3 bases from J, with 29 bases in between. Germline V CDR1 and CDR2: MNHEY, SMNVEV (reference sequence). The sample holds many counts of this clonotype. Antigen specificity is unknown. The same specimen was also included in a second study, on yellow fever vaccine responses in identical twins.

The source is a woman between 18 and 29 years old in good health. The sample consisted of memory (CD45RO+) T cells sorted from blood. The chain employs TRBV27 and TRBJ1-5, with a weak D call TRBD1 (5 bases). The CDR3, as DNA: TGTGCCAGCAGTGGACGAGACAGCTCAGGTCACATCAACAACAATCAGCCCCAGCATTTT. Its protein is CASSGRDSSGHINNNQPQHF.